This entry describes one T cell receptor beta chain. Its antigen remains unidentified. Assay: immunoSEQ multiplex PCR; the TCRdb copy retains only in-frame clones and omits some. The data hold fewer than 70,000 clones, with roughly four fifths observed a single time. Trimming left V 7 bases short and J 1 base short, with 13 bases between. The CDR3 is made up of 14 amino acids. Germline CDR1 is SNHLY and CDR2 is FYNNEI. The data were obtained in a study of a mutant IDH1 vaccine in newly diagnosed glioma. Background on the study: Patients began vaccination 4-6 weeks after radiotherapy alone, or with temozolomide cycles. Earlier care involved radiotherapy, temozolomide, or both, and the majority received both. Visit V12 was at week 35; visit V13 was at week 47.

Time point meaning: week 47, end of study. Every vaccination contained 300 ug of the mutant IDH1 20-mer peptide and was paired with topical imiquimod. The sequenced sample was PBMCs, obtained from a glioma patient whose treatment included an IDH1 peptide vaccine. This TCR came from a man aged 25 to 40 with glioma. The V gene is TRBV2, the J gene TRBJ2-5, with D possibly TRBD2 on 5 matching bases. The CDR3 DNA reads TGTGCCAGCACCAAACGCGGGCTCCAAGAGACCCAGTACTTC. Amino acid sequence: CASTKRGLQETQYF. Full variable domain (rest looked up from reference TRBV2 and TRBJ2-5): EPEVTQTPSHQVTQMGQEVILRCVPISNHLYFYWYRQILGQKVEFLVSFYNNEISEKSEIFDDQFSVERPDGSNFTLKIRSTKLEDSAMYFCASTKRGLQETQYFGPGTRLLVL.